This paragraph covers one T cell receptor beta chain sequence. Source study methods: Amplification of reference gene primers was used by the study to estimate nucleated cell counts. The protocol was immunoSEQ multiplex PCR, while the TCRdb copy is restricted to in-frame clones and leaves out a portion. V, J and clone size were drawn from that table, and D and trimming were deduced from the DNA. The sample has over 250,000 clones; 88% are singletons. Which cohort a participant joined came from the clinical history participants gave. This sample was included in a study of blood T cell repertoires in COVID-19. V gave up 0 bases and J gave up 2 bases; unmatched junction bases: 5. The length of the CDR3 is 16 residues. Germline V CDR1 and CDR2: SGHTA, FQGNSA.

The sequenced material came from PBMCs or T cells enriched from blood (not recorded which). This TCR came from a woman aged 45-65 years who had recovered from COVID-19. The chain combines TRBV7-2 with TRBJ2-7; 9 bases are a match to TRBD2. DNA of the CDR3: TGTGCCAGCAGCTTAGCGCTAATAGCGGGAGCCTACGAGCAGTACTTC. Protein product: CASSLALIAGAYEQYF.